This entry features one T cell receptor beta chain sequence. TCRdb's copy holds only in-frame clones and misses some; the assay was immunoSEQ multiplex PCR. Counted here are 300,000 to 350,000 clones, over 75% occurring once; the ten biggest clones make up 2.2%. The CDR3 loop spans 13 amino acids. Germline CDR1 ENHRY, CDR2 SYGVKD. V shed 5 bases and J shed 7 bases, with 11 bases lying between them. This sample was taken from a study of blood T cell repertoires in COVID-19. Study-wide background: Researchers got acute and convalescent COVID-19 samples from the United States, Italy and Spain. PBMCs, B-cell-depleted T cells, or T cells provided the cDNA or gDNA that made up the material.

Those who participated ranged in age from 18 to 89 years and resided in about 24 US areas. Cohort placement rested on clinical history that participants reported themselves. This receptor was obtained from a man aged 25-45 years who had recovered from COVID-19. The V gene is TRBV10-3, the J gene TRBJ1-4; D is uncertain. Sequencing was performed on PBMCs or T cells enriched from blood (not recorded which). CDR3 amino acids: CAISTNVGEKLFF. CDR3 nucleotides: TGTGCCATCAGTACCAATGTCGGTGAAAAACTGTTTTTT.